This TCR beta chain originates from a study of CD8 T cells in ankylosing spondylitis. Preparation of TCR beta libraries was done by quantitative 5'-RACE with molecular barcodes. TCRdb processed the 5' RACE reads anew with MiXCR; each CDR3 protein has one entry. The sample holds about 260,000 distinct CDR3 sequences; around 19% are singletons and the top ten take roughly 8.3%. Study conclusions and caveats: A number of the motif variants had already been described in reactive arthritis synovial fluid and blood. Typical of ankylosing spondylitis blood, it appeared, was a TCR beta motif of roughly eight highly homologous variants. Reportedly, disease-linked clones are significantly enriched in ankylosing spondylitis patients' matched synovial fluid.

As for this clonotype: The antigen is unknown.

CDR1 and CDR2 (germline): SGDLS, YYNGEE. There are 18 residues in the CDR3. The J segment lost 14 bases and the V segment lost 0 bases, leaving 17 bases of the junction unmatched. Sequencing input: blood, either unsorted or a sorted T cell fraction (not recorded which). This chain joins TRBV9 and TRBJ1-6, with TRBD1 identical over 10 bases. The source of this sequence is a male donor with ankylosing spondylitis or in good health (not recorded which). In nucleotides, the CDR3 is TGTGCCAGCAGCGTAGCGGGGGAATCCGGGACAGGGGACTTGGCCCTCCACTTT. Translated, it gives CASSVAGESGTGDLALHF.